Included here is one T cell receptor (beta chain) sequence, with context. The entry originates in a study of blood T cell repertoires in COVID-19. Study as a whole: PBMCs, B-cell-depleted T cells, or T cells provided the cDNA or gDNA that made up the material.

How the authors handled the data: Reference gene primer amplification yielded estimated nucleated cell counts. Here immunoSEQ multiplex PCR was the method, and the copy in TCRdb shows in-frame clones only, minus some. The D gene and trimming were derived from the DNA, and the V and J assignments and clone size from that table. The sample lists 150,000 to 200,000 clones; 85% to 90% were seen once. There are 13 residues in the CDR3. Deletions cut 2 bases from V and 0 bases from J, with 4 bases between. The germline CDR1 and CDR2 sequences are LGHDT and YNNKEL (reference sequence). The chain is built from TRBV3-1 (or the pseudogene TRBV3-2) and TRBJ2-5; D not resolved. Sequencing was carried out using peripheral blood. This TCR came from a man aged 18 to 29 with acute or convalescent COVID-19. The CDR3 sequence is CASSQHNQETQYF. For the CDR3, the DNA is TGTGCCAGCAGCCAACACAACCAAGAGACCCAGTACTTC.